This T cell receptor (beta chain) was identified in a study of graft-versus-host responses after intestinal transplantation. Study-wide context: The whole recipient group had anti-thymocyte globulin induction followed by tacrolimus and steroids for around 3 years.

As for this clone: Antigen unknown.

Germline CDR1 is MNHEY and CDR2 is SVGAGI. Trimming shortened V by 0 bases and J by 8 bases, and 4 bases separated the two germline ends. The CDR3 loop spans 12 amino acids. The data were produced by immunoSEQ multiplex PCR, yet TCRdb's version contains in-frame clones alone and is incomplete. The sample holds just under 90,000 clones, under 85% seen once. Source: unstimulated CD8+ T cells sorted from spleen or lymph node cells, taken before intestinal transplant. This sequence was found in a human donor who received an intestinal transplant. The V call is TRBV6-5, the J call TRBJ2-2; D not resolved. CDR3 residues: CASSYSGGELFF. CDR3 DNA sequence: TGTGCCAGCAGTTACTCTGGAGGGGAGCTGTTTTTT.